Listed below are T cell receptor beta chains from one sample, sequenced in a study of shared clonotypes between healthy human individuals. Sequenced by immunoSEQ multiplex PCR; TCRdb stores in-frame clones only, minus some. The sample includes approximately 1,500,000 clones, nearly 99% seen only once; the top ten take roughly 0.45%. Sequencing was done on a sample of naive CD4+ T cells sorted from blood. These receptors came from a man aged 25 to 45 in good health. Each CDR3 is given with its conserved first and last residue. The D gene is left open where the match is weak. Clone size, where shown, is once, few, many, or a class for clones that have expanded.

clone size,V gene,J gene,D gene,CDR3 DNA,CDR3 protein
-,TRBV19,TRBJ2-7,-,TGTGCCAGTAGCTTGATGACTGAGTACGAGCAGTACTTC,CASSLMTEYEQYF
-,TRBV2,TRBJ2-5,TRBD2,TGTGCCAGAAGCGGGAGGTTTCAGGAGACCCAGTACTTC,CARSGRFQETQYF
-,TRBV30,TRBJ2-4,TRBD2,TGTGCCTGGAGGACTAGCGGGAGCAAAAACATTCAGTACTTC,CAWRTSGSKNIQYF
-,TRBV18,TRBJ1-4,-,TGTGCCAGCTCACCAGGGGTGGATGAAAAACTGTTTTTT,CASSPGVDEKLFF
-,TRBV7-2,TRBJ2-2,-,TGTGCCAGCAGCTTAGCGACCGGGTTTGGCGCCACCGGGGAGCTGTTTTTT,CASSLATGFGATGELFF
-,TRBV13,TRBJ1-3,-,TGTGCCAGCAGCAAATGGGACTTTAGCTCTGGAAACACCATATATTTT,CASSKWDFSSGNTIYF
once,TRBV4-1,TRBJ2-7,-,TGCGCCAGCAGCCAAGATCGCGACGGGCCGGGGTACGAGCAGTACTTC,CASSQDRDGPGYEQYF
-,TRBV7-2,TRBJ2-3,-,TGTGCCAGCAGCTCCCAAATCACAACAGATACGCAGTATTTT,CASSSQITTDTQYF
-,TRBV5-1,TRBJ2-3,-,TGCGCCAGCAGCCTGCTAGGTAGCTTTAGCACAGATACGCAGTATTTT,CASSLLGSFSTDTQYF
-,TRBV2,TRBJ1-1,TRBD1,TGTGCCAGCAGGGCCGGGACAGTCGAAGCTTTCTTT,CASRAGTVEAFF
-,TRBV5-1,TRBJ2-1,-,TGCGCCAGCAGCTTGGATGGGGAAGGCTACAATGAGCAGTTCTTC,CASSLDGEGYNEQFF
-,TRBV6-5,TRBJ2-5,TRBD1,TGTGCCAGCAGTTACACCGAGACAGGGGTGGAGACCCAGTACTTC,CASSYTETGVETQYF
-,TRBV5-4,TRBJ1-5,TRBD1,TGTGCCAGCAGCACGGGACAGGGCCTCCTATCTAGCAATCAGCCCCAGCATTTT,CASSTGQGLLSSNQPQHF
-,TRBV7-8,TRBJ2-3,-,TGTGCCAGCAGCGGACTTACCAGCACAGATACGCAGTATTTT,CASSGLTSTDTQYF
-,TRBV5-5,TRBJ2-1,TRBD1,TGTGCCAGCAGCTTCCGGGACAGGGGGAACAATGAGCAGTTCTTC,CASSFRDRGNNEQFF
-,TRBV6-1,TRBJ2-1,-,TGTGCCAGCGGGAGTTCGTCAGGGTGGTACAATGAGCAGTTCTTC,CASGSSSGWYNEQFF
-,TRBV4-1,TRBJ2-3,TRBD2,TGCGCCAGCAGCCCACCTATAGCGGGAGGGCGTACAGATACGCAGTATTTT,CASSPPIAGGRTDTQYF
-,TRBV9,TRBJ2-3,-,TGTGCCAGCAGCGTAGGGTCCGCAGTAACCACAGATACGCAGTATTTT,CASSVGSAVTTDTQYF
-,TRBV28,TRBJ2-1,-,TGTGCCACCTCCCTCGGTGAGCAGTTCTTC,CATSLGEQFF
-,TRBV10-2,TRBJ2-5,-,TGCGCCAGCAGTGACAGGAGTCCGGGGGAGACCCAGTACTTC,CASSDRSPGETQYF
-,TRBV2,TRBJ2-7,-,TGTGCCAGCAACTTGGACCCCTACGAGCAGTACTTC,CASNLDPYEQYF
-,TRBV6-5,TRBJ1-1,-,TGTGCCAGCAGTTACATTGGACACACTGAAGCTTTCTTT,CASSYIGHTEAFF
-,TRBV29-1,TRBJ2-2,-,TGCAGCGTACCCCGGGGGGCGAGAACCGGGGAGCTGTTTTTT,CSVPRGARTGELFF
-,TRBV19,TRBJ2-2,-,TGTGCCAGTAGTAACGGGGTCACCCATTTGGCCGGGGAGCTGTTTTTT,CASSNGVTHLAGELFF
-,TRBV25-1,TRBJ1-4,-,TGTGCCAGCAGTGAAGTACGGGATTCAACTAATGAAAAACTGTTTTTT,CASSEVRDSTNEKLFF
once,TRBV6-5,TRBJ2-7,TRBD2,TGTGCCAGCAGTTACTCGGGGAGGGGCGCGTACGAGCAGTACTTC,CASSYSGRGAYEQYF
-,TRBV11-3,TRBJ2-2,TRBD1,TGTGCCAGCAGCCGGGACAGGGGGAACACCGGGGAGCTGTTTTTT,CASSRDRGNTGELFF
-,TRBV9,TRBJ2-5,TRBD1,TGTGCCAGCAGCGTAGCACAGGGGGGAGAGACCCAGTACTTC,CASSVAQGGETQYF
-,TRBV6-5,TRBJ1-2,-,TGTGCCAGCAGTGACTTGTGGGGCGGCTACACCTTC,CASSDLWGGYTF
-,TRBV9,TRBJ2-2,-,TGTGCCAGCAGCGTAGGAAACAGAGCGAACACCGGGGAGCTGTTTTTT,CASSVGNRANTGELFF
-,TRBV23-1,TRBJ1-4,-,TGCGCCAGCAGTCTGAGGAGACCTAATGAAAAACTGTTTTTT,CASSLRRPNEKLFF
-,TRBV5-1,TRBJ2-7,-,TGCGCCAGCAGCTTGGTGGTAGGGCGCGAGCAGTACTTC,CASSLVVGREQYF
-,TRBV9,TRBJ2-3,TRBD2,TGTGCCAGCAGCCCCTTGTACGGGAGGGGATCAGATACGCAGTATTTT,CASSPLYGRGSDTQYF
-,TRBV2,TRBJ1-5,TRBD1,TGTGCCAGCAGTGCGGCCGGGACAGGGGTCAATCAGCCCCAGCATTTT,CASSAAGTGVNQPQHF
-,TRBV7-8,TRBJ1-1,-,TGTGCCAGCAGCTTAGCGGAAGGGACTGAAGCTTTCTTT,CASSLAEGTEAFF
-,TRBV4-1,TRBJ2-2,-,TGCGCCAGCAGCCAAAGCACGGGTCGACCGAACACCGGGGAGCTGTTTTTT,CASSQSTGRPNTGELFF
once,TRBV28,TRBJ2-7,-,TGTGCCAGCAGTCCGGACGGGCCCAACTACGAGCAGTACTTC,CASSPDGPNYEQYF
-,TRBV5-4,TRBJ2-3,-,TGTGCCAGCAGCTTACGGGAAGCTAGCACAGATACGCAGTATTTT,CASSLREASTDTQYF
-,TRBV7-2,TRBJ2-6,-,TGTGCCAGCAGCTTAGGACACGGGGCCAACGTCCTGACTTTC,CASSLGHGANVLTF
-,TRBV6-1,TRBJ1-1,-,TGTGCCAGCAGTGTGCCCAGGAGAAACACTGAAGCTTTCTTT,CASSVPRRNTEAFF
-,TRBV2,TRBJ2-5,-,TGTGCCAGCAGTGAAGAAGAGTACCAAGAGACCCAGTACTTC,CASSEEEYQETQYF
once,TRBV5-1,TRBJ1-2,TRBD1,TGCGCCAGCAGCCCCCTTCTTACAGGGGTACGAGGCTACACCTTC,CASSPLLTGVRGYTF
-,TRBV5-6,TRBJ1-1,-,TGTGCCAGCAGCCTACCAGGGTCGAGGGCTGAAGCTTTCTTT,CASSLPGSRAEAFF